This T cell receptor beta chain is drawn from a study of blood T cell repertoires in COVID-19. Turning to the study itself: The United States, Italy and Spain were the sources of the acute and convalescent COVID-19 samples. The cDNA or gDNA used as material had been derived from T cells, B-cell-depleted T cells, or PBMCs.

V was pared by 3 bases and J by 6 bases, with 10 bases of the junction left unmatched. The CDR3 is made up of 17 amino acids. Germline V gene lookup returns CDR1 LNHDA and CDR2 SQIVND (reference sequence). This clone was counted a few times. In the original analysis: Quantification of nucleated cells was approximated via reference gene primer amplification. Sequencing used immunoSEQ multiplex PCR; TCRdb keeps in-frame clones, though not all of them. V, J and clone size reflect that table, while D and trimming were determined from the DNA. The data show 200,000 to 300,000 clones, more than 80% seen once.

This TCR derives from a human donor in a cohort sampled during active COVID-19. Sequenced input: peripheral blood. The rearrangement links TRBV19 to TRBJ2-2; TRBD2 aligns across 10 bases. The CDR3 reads CASSIGLAGAWAGELFF. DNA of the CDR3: TGTGCCAGTAGTATTGGGCTAGCGGGAGCGTGGGCCGGGGAGCTGTTTTTT.